This T cell receptor (beta chain) was found in a study of response to subunit inactivated influenza vaccine. Findings of the study overall: The authors put forward the suggestion that each seasonal influenza vaccination may bring in only a limited number of new T cells.

As for this clonotype: Its antigen remains unknown.

Germline CDR1 and CDR2: SGHAT and FQNNGV. The CDR3 covers 20 residues. After removal of 5 bases from V and 0 bases from J, the junction contained 12 bases not matched to a gene. TCRdb re-called the RT-PCR reads with MiXCR, one entry per CDR3 protein. The sample records about 780,000 distinct CDR3 sequences, less than 20% being singletons. The receptor was isolated from a man between 50 and 59 years old who received an inactivated influenza vaccine. The chain uses TRBV11-2 and TRBJ2-1; TRBD2 matches at 14 bases. The material was PBMCs from blood, obtained around 5 days after vaccination. As DNA, the CDR3 is TGTGCCAGCAGCCCGAGGGGACTAGCGGGAGCCGCTACCTCCTACAATGAGCAGTTCTTC. This sequence encodes CASSPRGLAGAATSYNEQFF. The complete variable domain, with remaining parts taken from reference TRBV11-2 and TRBJ2-1, reads EAGVAQSPRYKIIEKRQSVAFWCNPISGHATLYWYQQILGQGPKLLIQFQNNGVVDDSQLPKDRFSAERLKGVDSTLKIQPAKLEDSAVYLCASSPRGLAGAATSYNEQFFGPGTRLTVL.